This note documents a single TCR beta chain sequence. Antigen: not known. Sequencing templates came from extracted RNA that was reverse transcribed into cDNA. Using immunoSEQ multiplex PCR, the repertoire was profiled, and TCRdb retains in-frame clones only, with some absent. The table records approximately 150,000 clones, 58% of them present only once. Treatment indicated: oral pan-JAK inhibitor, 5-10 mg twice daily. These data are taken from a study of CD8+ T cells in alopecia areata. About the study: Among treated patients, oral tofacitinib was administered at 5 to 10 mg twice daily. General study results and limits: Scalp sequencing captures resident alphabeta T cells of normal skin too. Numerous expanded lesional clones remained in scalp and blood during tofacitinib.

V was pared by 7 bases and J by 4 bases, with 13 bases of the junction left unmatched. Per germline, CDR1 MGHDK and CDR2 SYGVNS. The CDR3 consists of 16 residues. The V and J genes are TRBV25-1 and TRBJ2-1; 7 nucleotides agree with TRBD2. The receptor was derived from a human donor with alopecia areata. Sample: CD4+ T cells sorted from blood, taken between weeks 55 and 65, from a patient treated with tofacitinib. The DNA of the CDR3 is TGTGCCAGCACTCCGTCACGTCGGGGGGATTACAATGAGCAGTTCTTC. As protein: CASTPSRRGDYNEQFF.